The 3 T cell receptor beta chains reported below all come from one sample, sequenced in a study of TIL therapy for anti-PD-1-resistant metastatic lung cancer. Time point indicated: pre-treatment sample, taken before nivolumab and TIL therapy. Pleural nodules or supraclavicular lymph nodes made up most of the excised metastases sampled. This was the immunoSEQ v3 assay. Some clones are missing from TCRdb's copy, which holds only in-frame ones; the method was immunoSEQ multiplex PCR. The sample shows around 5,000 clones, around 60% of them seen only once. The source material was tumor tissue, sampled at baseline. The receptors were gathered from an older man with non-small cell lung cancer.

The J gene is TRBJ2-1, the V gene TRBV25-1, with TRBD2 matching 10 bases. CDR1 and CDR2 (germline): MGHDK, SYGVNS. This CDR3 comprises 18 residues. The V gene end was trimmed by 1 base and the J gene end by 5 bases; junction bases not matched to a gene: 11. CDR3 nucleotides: TGTGCCAGCAGTGAATTGGAGCGGGAGGGCCGTTGGGACAATGAGCAGTTCTTC. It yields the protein CASSELEREGRWDNEQFF.

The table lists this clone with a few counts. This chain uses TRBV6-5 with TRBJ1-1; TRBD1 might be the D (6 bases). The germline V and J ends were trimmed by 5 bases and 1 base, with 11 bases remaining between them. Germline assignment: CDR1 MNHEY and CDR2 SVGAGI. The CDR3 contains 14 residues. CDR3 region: CASSPQGANTEAFF. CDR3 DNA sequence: TGTGCCAGCAGTCCACAGGGTGCGAACACTGAAGCTTTCTTT.

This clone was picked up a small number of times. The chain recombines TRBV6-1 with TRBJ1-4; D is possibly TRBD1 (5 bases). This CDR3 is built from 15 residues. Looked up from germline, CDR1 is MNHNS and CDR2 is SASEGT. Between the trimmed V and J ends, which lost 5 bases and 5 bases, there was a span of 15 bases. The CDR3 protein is CASSPRQRENEKLFF. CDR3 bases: TGTGCCAGCAGTCCCCGACAGAGGGAAAATGAAAAACTGTTTTTT.